This T cell receptor (beta chain) was observed in a study of blood T cell repertoires in COVID-19. The assay was immunoSEQ multiplex PCR, and TCRdb's table has in-frame clones only and misses some. The table has about 190,000 clones, about 89% seen once. The CDR3 consists of 17 residues. Per germline, CDR1 ENHRY and CDR2 SYGVKD. Losses at the gene ends were 2 bases for V and 7 bases for J; bases not matched to a gene: 10. This TCR derives from a man aged 40-55 years with acute or convalescent COVID-19. The rearrangement joins TRBV10-3 to TRBJ2-2; 10 bases map to TRBD2. The sequencing input was peripheral blood. CDR3 amino acids: CAISESPSGGDRGELFF. The CDR3 coding sequence is TGTGCCATCAGTGAGAGCCCTAGCGGGGGTGACCGCGGGGAGCTGTTTTTT.